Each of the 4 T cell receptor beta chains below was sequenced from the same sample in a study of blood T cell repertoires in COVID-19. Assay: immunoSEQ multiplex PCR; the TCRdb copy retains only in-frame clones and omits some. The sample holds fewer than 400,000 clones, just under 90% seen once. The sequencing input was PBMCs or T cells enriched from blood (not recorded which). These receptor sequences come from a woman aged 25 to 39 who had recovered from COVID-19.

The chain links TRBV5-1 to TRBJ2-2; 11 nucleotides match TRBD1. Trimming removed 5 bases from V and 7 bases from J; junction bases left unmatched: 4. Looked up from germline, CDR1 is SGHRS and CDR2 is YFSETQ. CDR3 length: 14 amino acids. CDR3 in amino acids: CASRGTGGIGELFF. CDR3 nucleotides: TGCGCCAGCAGAGGGACAGGGGGTATCGGGGAGCTGTTTTTT.

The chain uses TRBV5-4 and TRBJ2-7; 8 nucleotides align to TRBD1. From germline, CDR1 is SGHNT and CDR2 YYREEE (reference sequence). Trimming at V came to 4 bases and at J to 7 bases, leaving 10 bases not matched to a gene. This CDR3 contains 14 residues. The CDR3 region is CASSEQGEWREQYF. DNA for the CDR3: TGTGCCAGCAGCGAACAGGGGGAATGGAGGGAGCAGTACTTC.

CDR3: CASSVGLAGDTQYF. The CDR3 region has the DNA TGTGCCAGCAGCGTCGGACTAGCGGGAGATACGCAGTATTTT. The V gene is TRBV11-2, the J gene TRBJ2-3; the match to TRBD2 covers 11 bases. The J segment lost 5 bases and the V segment lost 5 bases, leaving 3 bases of the junction unmatched. The CDR3 totals 14 residues. The germline V gene has CDR1 SGHAT and CDR2 FQNNGV. The variable domain in full, completed from reference TRBV11-2 and TRBJ2-3, reads EAGVAQSPRYKIIEKRQSVAFWCNPISGHATLYWYQQILGQGPKLLIQFQNNGVVDDSQLPKDRFSAERLKGVDSTLKIQPAKLEDSAVYLCASSVGLAGDTQYFGPGTRLTVL.

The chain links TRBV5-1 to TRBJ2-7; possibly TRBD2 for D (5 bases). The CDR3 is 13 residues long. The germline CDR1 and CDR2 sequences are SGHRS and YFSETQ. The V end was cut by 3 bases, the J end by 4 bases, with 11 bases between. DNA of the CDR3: TGCGCCAGCAGCTGGGAGACAAGTTACGAGCAGTACTTC. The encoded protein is CASSWETSYEQYF. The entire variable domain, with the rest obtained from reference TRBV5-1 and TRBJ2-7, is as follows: KAGVTQTPRYLIKTRGQQVTLSCSPISGHRSVSWYQQTPGQGLQFLFEYFSETQRNKGNFPGRFSGRQFSNSRSEMNVSTLELGDSALYLCASSWETSYEQYFGPGTRLTVT.